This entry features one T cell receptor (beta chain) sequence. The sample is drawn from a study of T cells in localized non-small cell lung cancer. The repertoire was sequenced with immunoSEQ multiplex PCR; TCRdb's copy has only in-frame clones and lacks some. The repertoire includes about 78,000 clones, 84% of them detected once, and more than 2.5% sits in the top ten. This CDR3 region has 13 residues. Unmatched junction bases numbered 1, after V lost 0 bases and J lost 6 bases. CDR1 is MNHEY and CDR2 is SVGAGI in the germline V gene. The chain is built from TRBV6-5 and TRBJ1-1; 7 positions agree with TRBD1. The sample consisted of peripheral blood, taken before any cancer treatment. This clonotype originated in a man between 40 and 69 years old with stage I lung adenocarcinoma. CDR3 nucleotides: TGTGCCAGCAGTTACTCCGGGACAGCTGAAGCTTTCTTT. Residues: CASSYSGTAEAFF.